These 30 T cell receptor beta chains came from one sample sequenced in a study of vaccination effects on CD4 cells after COVID-19. Using immunoSEQ multiplex PCR, the repertoire was profiled, and TCRdb retains in-frame clones only, with some absent. Of tens of thousands of clones in the sample, around 74% were seen once. Antigen-specific CD4+ T cells were first expanded with viral peptide pools by the ViraFEST assay and only then sequenced. Cells that had been cultured for approximately ten days were the source of isolated CD4+ T cells. The person had a PCR-confirmed SARS-CoV-2 infection during March to December 2020. Their specific antigens are unknown. The material sequenced was CD4+ T cells from PBMCs cultured with a peptide pool, taken before COVID-19 vaccination. These receptors were collected from a human donor who had a prior SARS-CoV-2 infection.

The sample holds a few counts of this clone. The V gene is TRBV10-3, the J gene TRBJ1-6; 10 nucleotides match TRBD1. Germline V gives CDR1 ENHRY, CDR2 SYGVKD. The CDR3 spans 13 residues. The V and J ends lost 11 bases and 10 bases, in that order; junction bases with no gene match: 8. CDR3 in DNA: TGTGCCTTTCCCGGGACAGGGGACTCACCCCTCCACTTT. It codes for CAFPGTGDSPLHF.

This chain links TRBV28 with TRBJ1-1, with TRBD1 as a possible D gene (5 bases). Germline CDR1 is MDHEN and CDR2 is SYDVKM. There are 13 residues in the CDR3. V lost 3 bases, J lost 2 bases, and 7 bases lay in between. This CDR3 is CASSFGGNTEAFF. The CDR3, as DNA: TGTGCCAGCAGTTTCGGGGGAAACACTGAAGCTTTCTTT.

J is TRBJ1-5 and V is TRBV27; 7 bases map to TRBD1. Trimming removed 6 bases from V and 0 bases from J; junction bases left unmatched: 8. Germline CDR1 and CDR2: MNHEY and SMNVEV (reference sequence). The CDR3 is made up of 16 amino acids. In nucleotides, the CDR3 is TGTGCCAGCAGGGCCGGGACAGCTGTTAGCAATCAGCCCCAGCATTTT. Its translation: CASRAGTAVSNQPQHF.

V is TRBV6-1 and J is TRBJ2-2; D may be TRBD1 (6 bases). CDR3 size: 16 residues. The germline V gene encodes CDR1 MNHNS and CDR2 SASEGT. Trimming took off 1 base at V and 5 bases at J, with 14 bases between the two ends. CDR3 DNA sequence: TGTGCCAGCAGTGAAGAGGGGTGGGGGCATACCGGGGAGCTGTTTTTT. Encoded protein: CASSEEGWGHTGELFF.

The chain couples TRBV5-1 to TRBJ2-5; 8 positions match TRBD2. CDR1 SGHRS and CDR2 YFSETQ come from the germline V gene. The CDR3 covers 15 residues. With V trimmed by 4 bases and J by 2 bases, 7 bases remained unmatched. In DNA form, the CDR3 reads TGCGCCAGCAGCGAGGGACTAGACGTACAAGAGACCCAGTACTTC. It yields the protein CASSEGLDVQETQYF. The whole variable domain, filled in from reference TRBV5-1 and TRBJ2-5, reads KAGVTQTPRYLIKTRGQQVTLSCSPISGHRSVSWYQQTPGQGLQFLFEYFSETQRNKGNFPGRFSGRQFSNSRSEMNVSTLELGDSALYLCASSEGLDVQETQYFGPGTRLLVL.

This clone turned up a few times. The V call is TRBV7-3, the J call TRBJ1-2; weak D call: TRBD1 (5 bases). Trimming removed 3 bases at V and 8 bases at J, with 13 bases between. The CDR3 has 13 amino acids. The V gene's germline CDR1 is SGHTA and CDR2 FQGTGA. The CDR3 nucleotides are TGTGCCAGCAGCTTTAGTAGGGGAGGCGGCTACACCTTC. Translation: CASSFSRGGGYTF.

The genes are TRBV4-1 and TRBJ2-7; 9 nucleotides match TRBD2. The germline CDR1 and CDR2 sequences are MGHRA and YSYEKL. V shed 4 bases and J 5 bases; nucleotides not matched to a gene: 12. CDR3 size: 16 residues. CDR3 bases: TGCGCCAGCAGCCGCCTCGTCGGTAGCGGGAGTAACGAGCAGTACTTC. As protein: CASSRLVGSGSNEQYF.

This chain links TRBV18 with TRBJ2-7, with D hard to call. The V gene lost 2 bases and the J gene lost 0 bases, with 5 bases spanning the gap. Germline V CDR1 and CDR2: KGHSH, LQKENI. The CDR3 extends over 13 amino acids. CDR3 nucleotide sequence: TGTGCCAGCTCACCAAGCAGCTCCTACGAGCAGTACTTC. Residues: CASSPSSSYEQYF.

The CDR3 reads CASSYRDRARRLYF. Written as DNA, the CDR3 is TGTGCCAGCAGTTACCGGGACAGGGCCCGCAGGTTGTACTTC. This rearrangement joins TRBV27 to TRBJ2-7; 9 positions agree with TRBD1. Germline values: CDR1 MNHEY, CDR2 SMNVEV (reference sequence). The CDR3 has 14 residues. The V segment lost 4 bases and the J segment 12 bases; nucleotides outside the gene matches: 13.

This clone was seen a single time. This rearrangement joins TRBV3-1 (or the pseudogene TRBV3-2) to TRBJ1-3; D is unclear. Trimming took off 0 bases at V and 4 bases at J, with 10 bases between the two ends. The CDR3 spans 15 residues. CDR1 is LGHDT and CDR2 is YNNKEL in the germline V gene (reference sequence). The CDR3 nucleotides read TGTGCCAGCAGCCAAGATCAGGTCAGGGGAAACACCATATATTTT. It codes for CASSQDQVRGNTIYF.

This chain connects TRBV4-1 to TRBJ1-2, with 10 bases aligning to TRBD1. Trimming cost V 1 base and J 5 bases; bases outside gene matches: 10. CDR3 length equals 17 residues. Germline V gives CDR1 MGHRA, CDR2 YSYEKL. CDR3 residues: CASSQVKTGGVLYGYTF. CDR3 coding DNA: TGCGCCAGCAGCCAAGTGAAGACAGGGGGCGTTTTATATGGCTACACCTTC.

This rearrangement joins TRBV6-2 or TRBV6-3 to TRBJ2-1, with TRBD2 identical over 12 bases. This CDR3 contains 15 residues. CDR1 and CDR2 from the germline V gene are MNHEY and SVGEGT. V shed 6 bases, J shed 8 bases, and the junction held 8 bases outside the gene matches. In DNA form, the CDR3 reads TGTGCCAGCAGCTTGACTAGCGGGAGATGGGATGAGCAGTTCTTC. Its protein is CASSLTSGRWDEQFF.

The chain has TRBV5-1 and TRBJ1-2; the D is unclear. The CDR3 loop spans 12 amino acids. Per the germline V gene, CDR1 is SGHRS and CDR2 is YFSETQ. The V end was cut by 4 bases, the J end by 1 base, with 5 bases between. The CDR3 coding sequence is TGCGCCAGCAGCGCCGATAACTATGGCTACACCTTC. Translated, it gives CASSADNYGYTF.

The chain uses TRBV2 and TRBJ2-1; D is tentatively TRBD1 or TRBD2 (6 bases each). V was cut by 10 bases and J by 0 bases, with 13 bases left in between. The germline gives CDR1 SNHLY, CDR2 FYNNEI. CDR3 size: 14 residues. For the CDR3, the DNA is TGTGCCATCACTGGGGGGCGCTCCTACAATGAGCAGTTCTTC. Protein sequence: CAITGGRSYNEQFF.

The genes are TRBV19 and TRBJ1-1, with D hard to call. This CDR3 comprises 14 residues. CDR1 and CDR2 (germline): LNHDA, SQIVND (reference sequence). The germline V and J ends were trimmed by 6 bases and 10 bases, with 21 bases remaining between them. CDR3 in amino acids: CASRRNRNTELAFF. The CDR3 region has the DNA TGTGCCAGTAGGCGGAATAGGAACACTGAACTAGCTTTCTTT.

This clone was counted a few times. The chain uses TRBV12-3 or TRBV12-4 and TRBJ1-1, with D hard to call. Trimming removed 7 bases at V and 1 base at J, with 10 bases between. This CDR3 has 13 residues. The CDR3 sequence: CASKSQWNTEAFF. The CDR3 nucleotides read TGTGCCAGCAAATCCCAATGGAACACTGAAGCTTTCTTT.

The V gene is TRBV5-6, the J gene TRBJ2-3; no reliable D call. Trimming shortened V by 1 base and J by 6 bases, and 6 bases separated the two germline ends. Germline values: CDR1 SGHDT, CDR2 YYEEEE. The CDR3 is 12 amino acids. CDR3 DNA sequence: TGTGCCAGCAGCTTGATCTGGGATACGCAGTATTTT. It translates to CASSLIWDTQYF.

The genes are TRBV24-1 and TRBJ2-5; 7 bases align to TRBD2. The V gene's germline CDR1 is KGHDR and CDR2 SFDVKD. V was pared by 0 bases and J by 5 bases, with 11 bases of the junction left unmatched. The length of the CDR3 is 17 residues. In DNA form, the CDR3 reads TGTGCCACCAGTGATTTGAGGACGGGAGGCCCGGGGGAGACCCAGTACTTC. Its protein is CATSDLRTGGPGETQYF.

This clone was recorded a few times. This chain connects TRBV19 to TRBJ2-7; 9 nucleotides align to TRBD1. Germline CDR1 LNHDA, CDR2 SQIVND (reference sequence). V trimming: 5 bases; J trimming: 4 bases; junction bases outside the gene matches: 9. This CDR3 is 15 amino acids long. The CDR3 nucleotides read TGTGCCAGTAGTTTACAGGGGGCGAGGAGGTACGAGCAGTACTTC. This translates into CASSLQGARRYEQYF. The variable domain in full, with the rest retrieved from reference TRBV19 and TRBJ2-7, is DGGITQSPKYLFRKEGQNVTLSCEQNLNHDAMYWYRQDPGQGLRLIYYSQIVNDFQKGDIAEGYSVSREKKESFPLTVTSAQKNPTAFYLCASSLQGARRYEQYFGPGTRLTVT.

The chain is built from TRBV4-3 and TRBJ1-5; D is perhaps TRBD1 (5 bases). Germline-derived CDR1 and CDR2 are LGHNA and YSLEER. V was clipped by 1 base and J by 7 bases, with 11 bases between them. The CDR3 has 14 amino acids. The DNA for the CDR3 is TGCGCCAGCAGCCAAGCATGGGGCGGGCAGCCCCAGCATTTT. Encoded protein: CASSQAWGGQPQHF.

The rearrangement uses TRBV30 and TRBJ1-4, with D tentatively TRBD1 (5 bases). This CDR3 is built from 14 residues. The germline CDR1 and CDR2 sequences are GTSNPN and SVGIG (reference sequence). V was clipped by 0 bases and J by 4 bases, with 9 bases between them. The CDR3: CAWSVGGGNEKLFF. CDR3 DNA sequence: TGTGCCTGGAGTGTTGGGGGGGGTAATGAAAAACTGTTTTTT.

The chain combines TRBV4-3 with TRBJ2-3; TRBD2 agrees at 8 bases. Per germline, CDR1 LGHNA and CDR2 YSLEER. The CDR3 totals 17 residues. Trimming removed 4 bases from V and 0 bases from J; junction bases left unmatched: 9. CDR3 loop: CASSPGIAGSSTDTQYF. The DNA for the CDR3 is TGCGCCAGCAGCCCCGGGATAGCGGGGTCTAGCACAGATACGCAGTATTTT.

V gene TRBV18 combines with J gene TRBJ1-3, with no clear D. Trimming removed 2 bases from V and 0 bases from J, with 5 bases in between. The CDR3 is made up of 14 amino acids. In germline, CDR1 is KGHSH, CDR2 LQKENI. CDR3 in DNA: TGTGCCAGCTCACCAGGAATCTCTGGAAACACCATATATTTT. Translation: CASSPGISGNTIYF. The whole variable domain, filled in from reference TRBV18 and TRBJ1-3, reads NAGVMQNPRHLVRRRGQEARLRCSPMKGHSHVYWYRQLPEEGLKFMVYLQKENIIDESGMPKERFSAEFPKEGPSILRIQQVVRGDSAAYFCASSPGISGNTIYFGEGSWLTVV.

With regard to this clone: A read error may account for a junction end that differs from germline. V usage is TRBV6-6 and J usage is TRBJ2-1; 12 nucleotides agree with TRBD2. This CDR3 contains 15 residues. CDR1 MNHNY and CDR2 SVGAGI come from the germline V gene (reference sequence). The CDR3 sequence is CASSSVRLAGGKPLF. The CDR3 DNA sequence: TGTGCCAGCAGTTCTGTGAGGCTAGCGGGAGGGAAGCCCCTCTTC.

The gene calls are TRBV7-2 and TRBJ1-1; 7 bases are shared with TRBD1. Germline V gene lookup returns CDR1 SGHTA and CDR2 FQGNSA. This CDR3 has 13 amino acids. After removal of 4 bases from V and 4 bases from J, the junction contained 3 bases not matched to a gene. CDR3 DNA sequence: TGTGCCAGCAGCTGGCAGGGGGGCACTGAAGCTTTCTTT. Encoded protein: CASSWQGGTEAFF. The full variable domain, its missing parts supplied by reference TRBV7-2 and TRBJ1-1, is GAGVSQSPSNKVTEKGKDVELRCDPISGHTALYWYRQSLGQGLEFLIYFQGNSAPDKSGLPSDRFSAERTGGSVSTLTIQRTQQEDSAVYLCASSWQGGTEAFFGQGTRLTVV.

This sequence joins TRBV10-3 and TRBJ2-1, with D possibly being TRBD2 (5 bases). This CDR3 has 14 amino acids. In germline, CDR1 is ENHRY, CDR2 SYGVKD. Trimming left V 3 bases short and J 12 bases short, with 18 bases between. CDR3 residues: CAISDDGSIRGQFF. As DNA, the CDR3 is TGTGCCATCAGTGATGACGGGTCCATCCGGGGGCAGTTCTTC.

This clone has more than one count but fewer than ten. The chain carries TRBV6-4 and TRBJ2-3; 8 bases agree with TRBD2. V was pared by 4 bases and J by 3 bases, with 3 bases of the junction left unmatched. The germline V gene encodes CDR1 MRHNA and CDR2 SNTAGT. This CDR3 contains 14 residues. The CDR3 bases are TGTGCCAGCAGTGCGGGAGGGGAGACAGATACGCAGTATTTT. This encodes CASSAGGETDTQYF.

The V gene is TRBV29-1, the J gene TRBJ2-1, with 14 bases matching TRBD2. The germline V gene has CDR1 SQVTM and CDR2 ANQGSEA. CDR3 size: 18 residues. V lost 6 bases and J lost 8; bases outside the gene matches: 18. The CDR3 coding sequence is TGCAGCGTCGTAAGACACGACGGACTAGCGGGAGGAACCTATGAGCAGTTCTTC. This codes for CSVVRHDGLAGGTYEQFF.

This clone was observed a few times. The chain recombines TRBV11-3 with TRBJ2-5; D may correspond to TRBD1 or TRBD2 (5 bases each). The V end lost 5 bases, the J end lost 0 bases, and 16 bases lay between the germline ends. Per the germline V gene, CDR1 is SGHNT and CDR2 is YENEEA. The CDR3 runs 16 residues. CDR3 residues: CASSRGRDVDQETQYF. CDR3 nucleotide sequence: TGTGCCAGCAGCAGAGGCCGGGACGTAGACCAAGAGACCCAGTACTTC.

The chain carries TRBV12-3 or TRBV12-4 and TRBJ1-2; a weak D match, TRBD1 (5 bases). This CDR3 has 13 residues. V was trimmed by 5 bases and J by 4 bases, leaving 11 bases between them. CDR3 loop: CASSRRGGYGYTF. DNA of the CDR3: TGTGCCAGCAGTCGCCGCGGGGGCTATGGCTACACCTTC.